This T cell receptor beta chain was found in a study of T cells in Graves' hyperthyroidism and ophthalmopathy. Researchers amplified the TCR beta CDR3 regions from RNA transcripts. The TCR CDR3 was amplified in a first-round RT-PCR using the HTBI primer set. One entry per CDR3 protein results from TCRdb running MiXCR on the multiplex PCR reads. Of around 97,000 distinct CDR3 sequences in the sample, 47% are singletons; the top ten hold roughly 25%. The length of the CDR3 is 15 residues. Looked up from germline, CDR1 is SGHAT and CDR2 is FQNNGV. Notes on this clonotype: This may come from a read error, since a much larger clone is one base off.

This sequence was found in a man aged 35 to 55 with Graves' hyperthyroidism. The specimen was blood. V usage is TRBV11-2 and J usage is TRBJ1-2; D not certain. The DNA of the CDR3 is TGCGCCAGCAGCCAAGGTGAACGAGCTAACTATGGCTACACCTTC. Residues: CASSQGERANYGYTF.